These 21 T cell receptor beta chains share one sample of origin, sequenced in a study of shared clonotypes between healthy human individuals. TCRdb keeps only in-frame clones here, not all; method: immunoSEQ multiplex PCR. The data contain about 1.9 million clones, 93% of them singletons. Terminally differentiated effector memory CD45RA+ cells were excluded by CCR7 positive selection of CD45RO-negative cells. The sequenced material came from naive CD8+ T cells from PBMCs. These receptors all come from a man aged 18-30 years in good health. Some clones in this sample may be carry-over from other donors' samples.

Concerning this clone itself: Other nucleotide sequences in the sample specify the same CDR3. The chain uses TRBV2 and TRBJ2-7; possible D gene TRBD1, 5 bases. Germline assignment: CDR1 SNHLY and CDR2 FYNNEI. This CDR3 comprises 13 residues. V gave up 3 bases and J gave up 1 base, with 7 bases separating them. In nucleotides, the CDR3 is TGTGCCAGCAGTGATAGGGGTTCCTACGAGCAGTACTTC. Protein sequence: CASSDRGSYEQYF.

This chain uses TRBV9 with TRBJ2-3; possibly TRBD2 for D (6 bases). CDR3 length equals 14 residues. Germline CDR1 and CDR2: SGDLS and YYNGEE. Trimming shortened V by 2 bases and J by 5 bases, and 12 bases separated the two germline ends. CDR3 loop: CASSVSGWGDTQYF. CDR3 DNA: TGTGCCAGCAGCGTTAGCGGATGGGGAGATACGCAGTATTTT.

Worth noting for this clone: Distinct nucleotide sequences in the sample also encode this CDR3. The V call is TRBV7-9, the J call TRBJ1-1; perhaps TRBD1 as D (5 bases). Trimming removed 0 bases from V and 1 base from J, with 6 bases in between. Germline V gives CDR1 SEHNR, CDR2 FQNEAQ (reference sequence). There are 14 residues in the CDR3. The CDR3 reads CASSLAGPNTEAFF. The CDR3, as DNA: TGTGCCAGCAGCTTAGCGGGACCGAACACTGAAGCTTTCTTT.

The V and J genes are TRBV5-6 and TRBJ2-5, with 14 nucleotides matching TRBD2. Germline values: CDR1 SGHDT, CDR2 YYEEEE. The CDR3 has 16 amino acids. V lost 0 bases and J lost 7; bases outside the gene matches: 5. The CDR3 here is CASSLGLAGGRGTQYF. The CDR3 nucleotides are TGTGCCAGCAGCTTGGGACTAGCGGGAGGGCGTGGGACCCAGTACTTC.

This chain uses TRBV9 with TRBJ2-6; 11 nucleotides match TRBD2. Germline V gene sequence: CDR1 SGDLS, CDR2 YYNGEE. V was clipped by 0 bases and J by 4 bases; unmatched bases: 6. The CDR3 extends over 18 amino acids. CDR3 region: CASSVVSGRAEGANVLTF. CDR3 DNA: TGTGCCAGCAGCGTAGTTAGCGGGAGGGCCGAAGGGGCCAACGTCCTGACTTTC.

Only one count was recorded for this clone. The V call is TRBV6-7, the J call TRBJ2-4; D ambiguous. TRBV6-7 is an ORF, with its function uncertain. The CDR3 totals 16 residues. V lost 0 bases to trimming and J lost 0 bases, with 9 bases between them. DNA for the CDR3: TGTGCCAGCAGTTACTCCTCCCCATCAGCCAAAAACATTCAGTACTTC. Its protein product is CASSYSSPSAKNIQYF.

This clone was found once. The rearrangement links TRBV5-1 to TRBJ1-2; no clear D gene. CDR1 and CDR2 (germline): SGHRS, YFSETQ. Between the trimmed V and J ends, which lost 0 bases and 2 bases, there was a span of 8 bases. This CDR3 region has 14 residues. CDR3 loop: CASSLASENYGYTF. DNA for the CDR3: TGCGCCAGCAGCTTGGCATCAGAAAACTATGGCTACACCTTC.

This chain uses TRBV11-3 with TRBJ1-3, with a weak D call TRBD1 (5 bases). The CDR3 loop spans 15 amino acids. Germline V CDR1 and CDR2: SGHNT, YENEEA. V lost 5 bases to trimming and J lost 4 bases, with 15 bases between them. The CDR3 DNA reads TGTGCCAGCAGCCGAAACGGGGCATCGGGAAACACCATATATTTT. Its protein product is CASSRNGASGNTIYF.

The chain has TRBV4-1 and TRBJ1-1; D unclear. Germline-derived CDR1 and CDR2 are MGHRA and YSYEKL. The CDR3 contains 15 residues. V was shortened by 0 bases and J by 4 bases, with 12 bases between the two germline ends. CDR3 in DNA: TGCGCCAGCAGCCAAGATCCCGTTACGGGCACTGAAGCTTTCTTT. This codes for CASSQDPVTGTEAFF.

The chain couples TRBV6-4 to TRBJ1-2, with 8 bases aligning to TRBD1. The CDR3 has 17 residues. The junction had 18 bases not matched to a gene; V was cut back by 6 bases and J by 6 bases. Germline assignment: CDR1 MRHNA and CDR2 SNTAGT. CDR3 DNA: TGTGCCAGCAGCCCATCGGCAGGGACAGGAATAAGTAATGGCTACACCTTC. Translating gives CASSPSAGTGISNGYTF.

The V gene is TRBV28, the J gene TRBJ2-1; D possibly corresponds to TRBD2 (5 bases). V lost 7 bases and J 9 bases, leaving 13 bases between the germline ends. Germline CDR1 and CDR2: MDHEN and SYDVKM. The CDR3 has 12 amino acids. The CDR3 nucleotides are TGTGCCAGCACCCTAGCTAGTAGTGAGCAGTTCTTC. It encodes CASTLASSEQFF.

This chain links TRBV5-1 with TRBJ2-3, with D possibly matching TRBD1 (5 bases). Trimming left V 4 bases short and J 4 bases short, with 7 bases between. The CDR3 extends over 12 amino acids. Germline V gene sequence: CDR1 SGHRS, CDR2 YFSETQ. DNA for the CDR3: TGCGCCAGCAGCCCCAGGGCAGATACGCAGTATTTT. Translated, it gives CASSPRADTQYF.

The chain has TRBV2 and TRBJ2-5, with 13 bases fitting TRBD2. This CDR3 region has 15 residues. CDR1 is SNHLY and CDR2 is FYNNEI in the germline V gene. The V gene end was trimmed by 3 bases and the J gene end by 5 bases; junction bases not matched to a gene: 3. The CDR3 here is CASSETSGRRETQYF. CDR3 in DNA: TGTGCCAGCAGTGAGACTAGCGGGAGGCGGGAGACCCAGTACTTC.

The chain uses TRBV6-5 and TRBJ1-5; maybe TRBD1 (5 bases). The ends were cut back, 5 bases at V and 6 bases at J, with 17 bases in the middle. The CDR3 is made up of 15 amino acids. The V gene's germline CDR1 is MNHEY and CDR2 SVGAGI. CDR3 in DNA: TGTGCCAGCAGTCCTTCTAGGGGAAGTTCTCAGCCCCAGCATTTT. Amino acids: CASSPSRGSSQPQHF.

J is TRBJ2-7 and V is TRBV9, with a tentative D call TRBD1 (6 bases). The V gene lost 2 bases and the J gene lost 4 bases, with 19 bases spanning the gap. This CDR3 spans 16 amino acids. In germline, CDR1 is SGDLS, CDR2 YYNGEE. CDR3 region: CASSVDDRTALYEQYF. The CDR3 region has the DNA TGTGCCAGCAGCGTCGACGACCGGACAGCTTTGTACGAGCAGTACTTC. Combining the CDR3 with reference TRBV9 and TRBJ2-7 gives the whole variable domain DSGVTQTPKHLITATGQRVTLRCSPRSGDLSVYWYQQSLDQGLQFLIQYYNGEERAKGNILERFSAQQFPDLHSELNLSSLELGDSALYFCASSVDDRTALYEQYFGPGTRLTVT.

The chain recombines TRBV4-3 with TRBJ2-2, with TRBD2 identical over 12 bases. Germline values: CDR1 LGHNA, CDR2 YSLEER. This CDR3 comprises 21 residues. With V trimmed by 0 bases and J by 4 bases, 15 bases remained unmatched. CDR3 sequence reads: CASSQDWIALLAGGGTGELFF. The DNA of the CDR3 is TGCGCCAGCAGCCAAGATTGGATCGCCCTTCTAGCGGGAGGGGGCACCGGGGAGCTGTTTTTT.

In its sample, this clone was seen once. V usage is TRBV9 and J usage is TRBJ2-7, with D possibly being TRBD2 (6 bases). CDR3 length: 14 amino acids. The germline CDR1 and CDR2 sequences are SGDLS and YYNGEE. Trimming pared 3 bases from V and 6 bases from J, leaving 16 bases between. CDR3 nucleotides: TGTGCCAGCAGCGCCGGGAGTCAGTCGGTCGAGCAGTACTTC. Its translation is CASSAGSQSVEQYF.

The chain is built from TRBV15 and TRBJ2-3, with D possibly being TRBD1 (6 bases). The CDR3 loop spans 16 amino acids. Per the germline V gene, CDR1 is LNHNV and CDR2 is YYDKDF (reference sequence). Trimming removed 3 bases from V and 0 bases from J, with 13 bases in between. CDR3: CATSRAWTASTDTQYF. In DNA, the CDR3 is TGTGCCACCAGCAGGGCCTGGACAGCTAGCACAGATACGCAGTATTTT.

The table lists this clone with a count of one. For the CDR3, the DNA is TGTGCTAGTGGCTTCACCGCCAGTCAAGAGACCCAGTACTTC. It codes for CASGFTASQETQYF. The V call is TRBV12-5, the J call TRBJ2-5; no clear D gene. Deletions cut 6 bases from V and 2 bases from J, with 13 bases between. This CDR3 has 14 residues. Germline V gene lookup returns CDR1 LGHNT and CDR2 FRNRAP.

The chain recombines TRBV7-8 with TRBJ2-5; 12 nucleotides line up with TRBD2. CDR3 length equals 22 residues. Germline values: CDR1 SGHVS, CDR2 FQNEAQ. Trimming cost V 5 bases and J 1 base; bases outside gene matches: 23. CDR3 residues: CASSQLQGESSGREFLQETQYF. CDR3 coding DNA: TGTGCCAGCAGCCAACTACAGGGGGAGTCTAGCGGGAGGGAGTTCCTCCAAGAGACCCAGTACTTC.

The CDR3 loop is CAISESAVKGRETQYF. CDR3 in DNA: TGTGCCATCAGTGAGTCTGCGGTGAAGGGCCGAGAGACCCAGTACTTC. The chain links TRBV10-3 to TRBJ2-5; D is uncertain. Per germline, CDR1 ENHRY and CDR2 SYGVKD. This CDR3 region has 16 residues. V lost 0 bases and J 4 bases, leaving 15 bases between the germline ends.